This entry lists 30 T cell receptor beta chains sequenced from one sample in a study of human T cells and chemical hapten exposure. Time point described: patch test 1, 2 weeks after DPC sensitization. The treatment here: therapeutic diphenylcyclopropenone sensitization with weekly scalp DPC. One entry per CDR3 protein, called by TCRdb with MiXCR from the RACE reads. The sample has around 53,000 distinct CDR3 sequences, around 9.3% seen once. The source was whole blood, collected in connection with sensitization to the hapten diphenylcyclopropenone (DPC). The receptors originated from a woman aged 45-59 years with alopecia areata. Some clones in this sample may be carry-over from other donors' samples.

This clonotype was counted many times. This CDR3 reads CSATSPSGRAVEQFF. DNA of the CDR3: TGCAGTGCTACTAGCCCTAGCGGGAGGGCGGTTGAGCAGTTCTTC. The chain has TRBV20-1 and TRBJ2-1; 12 bases are shared with TRBD2. CDR3 length: 15 residues. V dropped 4 bases and J dropped 9; count of bases not matched to a gene: 10. Germline loops: CDR1 DFQATT, CDR2 SNEGSKA (reference sequence).

The table lists this clonotype with many counts. The chain is built from TRBV29-1 and TRBJ2-1; TRBD2 agrees at 9 bases. J was trimmed by 7 bases and V by 1 base; bases with no gene match: 8. This CDR3 has 15 amino acids. The germline gives CDR1 SQVTM, CDR2 ANQGSEA. As DNA, the CDR3 is TGCAGCGTTGAAGGCGGTAGCGGGAGTTGGAATGAGCAGTTCTTC. Amino acids: CSVEGGSGSWNEQFF.

V usage is TRBV3-1 and J usage is TRBJ1-6, with D possibly TRBD1 on 6 matching bases. CDR3 size: 15 residues. With 2 bases removed from V and 8 bases from J, the gap between germline ends came to 13 bases. The germline gives CDR1 LGHDT, CDR2 YNNKEL (reference sequence). In nucleotides, the CDR3 is TGTGCCAGCAGCCAATCTCAGAACAGGGATTCACCCCTCCACTTT. As protein: CASSQSQNRDSPLHF.

This clonotype was seen repeatedly, ten times or more. The rearrangement joins TRBV20-1 to TRBJ2-1; D may be TRBD2 (6 bases). With 7 bases removed from V and 3 bases from J, the gap between germline ends came to 25 bases. The CDR3 is made up of 17 amino acids. Germline assignment: CDR1 DFQATT and CDR2 SNEGSKA (reference sequence). The CDR3 here is CSGGDSGGPHIYNEQFF. CDR3 sequence (DNA): TGCAGTGGCGGGGATTCAGGAGGTCCCCATATCTACAATGAGCAGTTCTTC.

This clonotype has a count of ten or more. The genes are TRBV5-1 and TRBJ2-5; the match to TRBD2 covers 12 bases. Germline V lookup: CDR1 SGHRS, CDR2 YFSETQ. The V gene end was trimmed by 6 bases and the J gene end by 4 bases; junction bases not matched to a gene: 4. This CDR3 region has 14 residues. CDR3 sequence reads: CASTTTSGRETQYF. CDR3 nucleotides: TGCGCCAGCACCACGACTAGCGGGAGAGAGACCCAGTACTTC.

In its sample, this clonotype was seen many times. V usage is TRBV7-9 and J usage is TRBJ2-5; 10 positions match TRBD2. V dropped 1 base and J dropped 4; count of bases not matched to a gene: 6. Per the germline V gene, CDR1 is SEHNR and CDR2 is FQNEAQ (reference sequence). This CDR3 has 16 amino acids. CDR3 residues: CASSLGTSGNGETQYF. DNA for the CDR3: TGTGCCAGCAGCTTAGGAACTAGCGGGAACGGAGAGACCCAGTACTTC. Filled out from reference TRBV7-9 and TRBJ2-5, the complete variable domain reads DTGVSQNPRHKITKRGQNVTFRCDPISEHNRLYWYRQTLGQGPEFLTYFQNEAQLEKSRLLSDRFSAERPKGSFSTLEIQRTEQGDSAMYLCASSLGTSGNGETQYFGPGTRLLVL.

This clonotype was picked up many times. This chain uses TRBV28 with TRBJ2-4, with D perhaps TRBD1 (6 bases). V lost 5 bases and J 0 bases, leaving 14 bases between the germline ends. Germline CDR1 reads MDHEN; CDR2 reads SYDVKM. The CDR3 sequence is 16 residues long. The DNA of the CDR3 is TGTGCCAGCAGTCACGACAGGAACAGAGCCAAAAACATTCAGTACTTC. Its translation: CASSHDRNRAKNIQYF.

This clonotype was seen a handful of times. J is TRBJ2-3 and V is TRBV29-1, with TRBD2 identical over 7 bases. The CDR3 is 13 amino acids. Germline V lookup: CDR1 SQVTM, CDR2 ANQGSEA. With V trimmed by 4 bases and J by 1 base, 2 bases remained unmatched. For the CDR3, the DNA is TGCAGCGTTGCTGCGGGAGGCACAGATACGCAGTATTTT. Translating it yields CSVAAGGTDTQYF.

The chain combines TRBV20-1 with TRBJ2-5; the D gene is possibly TRBD2 (6 bases). Germline V lookup: CDR1 DFQATT, CDR2 SNEGSKA (reference sequence). V lost 3 bases to trimming and J lost 12 bases, with 14 bases between them. There are 11 residues in the CDR3. The CDR3 nucleotides are TGCAGTGCTAGCCTCCGTGGCGGGAAGTACTTC. It encodes CSASLRGGKYF.

This clonotype was observed a handful of times. The chain is built from TRBV3-1 and TRBJ2-7; D possibly corresponds to TRBD1 (6 bases). CDR1 and CDR2 from the germline V gene are LGHDT and YNNKEL (reference sequence). Trimming cost V 5 bases and J 7 bases, with 21 bases left between them. The CDR3 is 15 residues long. As DNA, the CDR3 is TGTGCCAGCAGCGTACCGAAAACAGGGACCGAGGAGCAGTACTTC. Residues: CASSVPKTGTEEQYF.

In its sample, this clonotype was seen many times. The chain employs TRBV6-5 and TRBJ2-7, with TRBD2 matching 7 bases. This CDR3 has 15 amino acids. Trimming removed 7 bases from V and 2 bases from J; junction bases left unmatched: 11. CDR1 and CDR2 (germline): MNHEY, SVGAGI. The CDR3 DNA reads TGTGCCAGCACCCCCGATGTGGGGAGGGCCTACGAGCAGTACTTC. It specifies CASTPDVGRAYEQYF.

A remark on this clonotype: A read error is possible here, since a much larger clone lies one base away. The chain is built from TRBV4-1 and TRBJ1-1, with D possibly being TRBD1 (5 bases). This CDR3 is 15 amino acids long. The germline gives CDR1 MGHRA, CDR2 YSYEKL. CDR3 sequence (DNA): TGCGCCAGCGGCCAAGTTCAGGGCGGGGGGACTGAAGCTTTCTTT. As protein: CASGQVQGGGTEAFF.

This clonotype occurred many times. The chain links TRBV6-5 to TRBJ2-2; 9 bases are shared with TRBD1. This CDR3 region has 14 residues. The germline gives CDR1 MNHEY, CDR2 SVGAGI. V lost 6 bases, J lost 7 bases, and 6 bases stayed unmatched. As DNA, the CDR3 is TGTGCCAGCAGCGAGACAGGGGGGGGCGGGGAGCTGTTTTTT. Translated, it gives CASSETGGGGELFF.

This clonotype has a handful of counts. This rearrangement joins TRBV7-2 to TRBJ2-3, with TRBD2 matching 13 bases. The CDR3 totals 16 residues. The V gene's germline CDR1 is SGHTA and CDR2 FQGNSA. V gave up 5 bases and J gave up 1 base; unmatched junction bases: 3. The CDR3 DNA sequence: TGTGCCAGCAGCCCCGGACTAGCGGGAGGCACAGATACGCAGTATTTT. Protein: CASSPGLAGGTDTQYF.

This clonotype was counted between two and nine times. V gene TRBV9 combines with J gene TRBJ2-3; D not certain. Germline V gene sequence: CDR1 SGDLS, CDR2 YYNGEE. V gave up 7 bases and J gave up 3 bases, with 12 bases separating them. This CDR3 contains 13 residues. The CDR3 spells CASGPTATDTQYF. Here the CDR3 DNA reads TGTGCCAGCGGACCGACTGCTACAGATACGCAGTATTTT.

Only a few counts were recorded for this clonotype. This chain links TRBV20-1 with TRBJ2-7, with D possibly TRBD2 on 5 matching bases. Trimming pared 1 base from V and 6 bases from J, leaving 13 bases between. Germline V gene sequence: CDR1 DFQATT, CDR2 SNEGSKA (reference sequence). The CDR3 consists of 13 residues. The CDR3 DNA follows: TGCAGTGCTAGAGTTAGCCTAGCTCCCGAGCAGTACTTC. It yields the protein CSARVSLAPEQYF.

At least ten counts were recorded for this clonotype. This chain links TRBV19 with TRBJ2-5; D unclear. Trimming left V 5 bases short and J 3 bases short, with 4 bases between. Looked up from germline, CDR1 is LNHDA and CDR2 is SQIVND (reference sequence). The CDR3 is 11 amino acids. CDR3 residues: CASSEEETQYF. The CDR3 DNA sequence: TGTGCCAGTAGTGAAGAAGAGACCCAGTACTTC.

This clonotype was observed a handful of times. The genes are TRBV6-5 and TRBJ2-2; TRBD2 agrees at 12 bases. Per germline, CDR1 MNHEY and CDR2 SVGAGI. CDR3 size: 16 residues. The junction had 8 bases not matched to a gene; V was cut back by 6 bases and J by 6 bases. The CDR3 here is CASRGRTSGISGELFF. In DNA, the CDR3 is TGTGCCAGCAGGGGGAGGACTAGCGGGATTTCCGGGGAGCTGTTTTTT.

As regards this clonotype: This could be a read error, since a much larger clone is one nucleotide away. This chain uses TRBV7-6 with TRBJ2-3, with D possibly being TRBD2 (6 bases). The CDR3 runs to 13 residues. The ends were cut back, 7 bases at V and 1 base at J, with 9 bases in the middle. The V gene's germline CDR1 is SGHVS and CDR2 FNYEAQ. Written as DNA, the CDR3 is TGTGCCAGCAAACCTAGCGGCACAGATACGCAGTATTTT. The encoded protein is CASKPSGTDTQYF.

The sample holds many counts of this clonotype. V usage is TRBV12-3 or TRBV12-4 and J usage is TRBJ2-1; possibly TRBD2 for D (5 bases). The CDR3 contains 16 residues. The V gene lost 4 bases and the J gene lost 3 bases, with 16 bases spanning the gap. CDR3 sequence reads: CASSSRLGLIYNEQFF. The CDR3 coding sequence is TGTGCCAGCAGTTCAAGGCTCGGACTCATCTACAATGAGCAGTTCTTC.

This clonotype has a count of ten or more. The J gene is TRBJ2-1, the V gene TRBV29-1; tentative D call: TRBD1 (7 bases). The CDR3 is 12 residues long. V lost 7 bases, J lost 5 bases, and 12 bases lay in between. Germline V gene data show CDR1 as SQVTM and CDR2 as ANQGSEA. The CDR3 reads CSGGDSNNEQFF. The CDR3 nucleotides read TGCAGCGGGGGGGACAGTAACAATGAGCAGTTCTTC.

The J gene is TRBJ2-1, the V gene TRBV19; the D gene is possibly TRBD1 (6 bases). Germline V gives CDR1 LNHDA, CDR2 SQIVND (reference sequence). V lost 1 base, J lost 3 bases, and 22 bases lay in between. This CDR3 contains 19 residues. Here the CDR3 reads CASSIALGTHRVCYNEQFF. The DNA for the CDR3 is TGTGCCAGTAGTATAGCTCTCGGGACACATAGAGTCTGCTACAATGAGCAGTTCTTC.

This clonotype was recorded at least ten times. The chain joins TRBV7-9 to TRBJ2-1; 8 bases map to TRBD2. Trimming cost V 1 base and J 5 bases; bases outside gene matches: 13. The CDR3 has 18 amino acids. CDR1 is SEHNR and CDR2 is FQNEAQ in the germline V gene (reference sequence). Here the CDR3 DNA reads TGTGCCAGCAGCTTAGAACTCCGCGGGAGGAGGACCAACAATGAGCAGTTCTTC. Its protein is CASSLELRGRRTNNEQFF.

Comment on this clonotype: A read error may be the cause here, since a much bigger clone is one base away. The V gene is TRBV7-2, the J gene TRBJ2-7, with D unresolved. This CDR3 is 13 amino acids long. CDR1 is SGHTA, CDR2 FQGNSA, per germline. The CDR3, as DNA: TGTGCCAGCAGCTTACCGCAGAACTACGAGCTGTACTTC. This sequence encodes CASSLPQNYELYF.

The chain links TRBV20-1 to TRBJ2-1, with 8 bases lining up with TRBD2. The CDR3 covers 13 residues. Germline V CDR1 and CDR2: DFQATT, SNEGSKA (reference sequence). Unmatched junction bases numbered 8, after V lost 8 bases and J lost 5 bases. Here the CDR3 DNA reads TGCAGTAGCGGGAGCAGGGTGCACAATGAGCAGTTCTTC. Protein product: CSSGSRVHNEQFF.

Only a few counts were recorded for this clonotype. This chain links TRBV15 with TRBJ2-3; D call uncertain. Trimming cost V 1 base and J 2 bases, with 1 base left between them. CDR1 is LNHNV and CDR2 is YYDKDF in the germline V gene (reference sequence). This CDR3 spans 12 amino acids. The CDR3 nucleotides are TGTGCCACCAGCAGAGTCACAGATACGCAGTATTTT. Protein: CATSRVTDTQYF.

This clonotype was counted at least ten times. The rearrangement joins TRBV6-1 to TRBJ1-5; D is unclear. The CDR3 is 16 residues long. Germline CDR1 is MNHNS and CDR2 is SASEGT. V was shortened by 7 bases and J by 2 bases, with 18 bases between the two germline ends. CDR3 region: CASNDQLGGGNQPQHF. CDR3 bases: TGTGCCAGCAATGACCAACTAGGCGGAGGCAATCAGCCCCAGCATTTT.

This clonotype was detected many times. The chain links TRBV15 to TRBJ2-7; D remains unclear. Germline assignment: CDR1 LNHNV and CDR2 YYDKDF (reference sequence). The CDR3 consists of 15 residues. The ends were cut back, 1 base at V and 0 bases at J, with 10 bases in the middle. CDR3 nucleotides: TGTGCCACCAGCAGAGGAAGACGAGACTCCTACGAGCAGTACTTC. It encodes CATSRGRRDSYEQYF. The entire variable domain, with the rest obtained from reference TRBV15 and TRBJ2-7, is as follows: DAMVIQNPRYQVTQFGKPVTLSCSQTLNHNVMYWYQQKSSQAPKLLFHYYDKDFNNEADTPDNFQSRRPNTSFCFLDIRSPGLGDTAMYLCATSRGRRDSYEQYFGPGTRLTVT.

This clonotype occurred many times. The rearrangement joins TRBV5-1 to TRBJ2-2; 7 bases match TRBD1. Germline V gene lookup returns CDR1 SGHRS and CDR2 YFSETQ. This CDR3 is 16 amino acids long. Losses at the gene ends were 0 bases for V and 5 bases for J; bases not matched to a gene: 7. The CDR3 spells CASSLDPRGSTGELFF. In DNA, the CDR3 is TGCGCCAGCAGCTTGGATCCCAGGGGGTCTACCGGGGAGCTGTTTTTT.

The sample holds many counts of this clonotype. This rearrangement joins TRBV5-1 to TRBJ2-7, with TRBD1 matching 8 bases. The CDR3 totals 15 residues. The ends lost 4 bases at V and 2 bases at J; junction bases unmatched: 8. Germline V gene data show CDR1 as SGHRS and CDR2 as YFSETQ. This CDR3 is CASSRYGDRTYEQYF. DNA for the CDR3: TGCGCCAGCAGCCGGTATGGGGACAGGACCTACGAGCAGTACTTC.